This T cell receptor (beta chain) was captured by sequencing in a study of blood T cell repertoires in COVID-19. V gave up 6 bases and J gave up 4 bases; unmatched junction bases: 4. The CDR3 totals 14 residues. Germline CDR1 and CDR2: MNHEY and SVGAGI. The method was immunoSEQ multiplex PCR; TCRdb's version includes in-frame clones alone and lacks a portion of them. The sample lists around 60,000 clones, around four fifths occurring once. The rearrangement uses TRBV6-5 and TRBJ1-4; 8 bases agree with TRBD1. This TCR came from a man at least 80 years old with acute or convalescent COVID-19. The material sequenced was peripheral blood. In DNA, the CDR3 is TGTGCCAGCAGACGGACAGGGTTTAATGAAAAACTGTTTTTT. It encodes CASRRTGFNEKLFF.